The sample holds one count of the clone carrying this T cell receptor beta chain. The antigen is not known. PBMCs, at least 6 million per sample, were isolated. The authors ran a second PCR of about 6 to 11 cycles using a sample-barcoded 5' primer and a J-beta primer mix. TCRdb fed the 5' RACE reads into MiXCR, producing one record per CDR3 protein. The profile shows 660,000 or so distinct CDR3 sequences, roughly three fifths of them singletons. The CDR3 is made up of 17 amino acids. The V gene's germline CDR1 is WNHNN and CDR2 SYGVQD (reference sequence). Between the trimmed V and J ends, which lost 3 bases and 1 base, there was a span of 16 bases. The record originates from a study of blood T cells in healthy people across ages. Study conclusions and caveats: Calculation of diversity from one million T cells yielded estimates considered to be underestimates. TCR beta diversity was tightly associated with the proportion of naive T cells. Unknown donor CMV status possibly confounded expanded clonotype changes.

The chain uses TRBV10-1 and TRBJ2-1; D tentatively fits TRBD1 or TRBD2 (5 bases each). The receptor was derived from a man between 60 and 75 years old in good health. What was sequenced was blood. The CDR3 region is CASSDILGADSYNEQFF. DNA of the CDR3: TGCGCCAGCAGTGATATACTCGGGGCAGATTCCTACAATGAGCAGTTCTTC.